The 18 T cell receptor beta chains below all came from one sample that was sequenced in a study of blood T cells in healthy people across ages. The second PCR ran roughly 7 to 12 cycles with a sample-barcoded 5' primer and J-beta primers. From the 5' RACE reads, TCRdb called clonotypes with MiXCR, one entry per CDR3 protein. The sample shows 600,000 or so distinct CDR3 sequences, more than 45% of them seen only once. Material: blood. The receptors derive from a man older than 75 in good health.

Many counts were recorded for this clonotype. V gene TRBV20-1 combines with J gene TRBJ1-1; 9 bases match TRBD1. Germline values: CDR1 DFQATT, CDR2 SNEGSKA (reference sequence). Trimming at V came to 3 bases and at J to 5 bases, leaving 10 bases not matched to a gene. CDR3 size: 15 residues. The CDR3 loop reads CSASPRDRVGTEAFF. CDR3 DNA sequence: TGCAGTGCTAGCCCCCGGGACAGGGTTGGGACTGAAGCTTTCTTT.

J is TRBJ2-3 and V is TRBV9; TRBD2 matches 7 bases. From germline, CDR1 is SGDLS and CDR2 YYNGEE. Unmatched junction bases numbered 8, after V lost 0 bases and J lost 4 bases. This CDR3 region has 16 residues. The CDR3 sequence is CASSVVGLVGADTQYF. DNA for the CDR3: TGTGCCAGCAGCGTAGTAGGACTAGTTGGTGCAGATACGCAGTATTTT.

This clonotype has only a few counts. The V gene is TRBV7-2, the J gene TRBJ2-3; 10 bases line up with TRBD2. With 3 bases clipped from V and 4 bases from J, the junction kept 1 base outside the gene matches. Germline CDR1 reads SGHTA; CDR2 reads FQGNSA. The CDR3 extends over 14 amino acids. The CDR3 DNA follows: TGTGCCAGCAGCTTTAGCGGGAGGTCAGATACGCAGTATTTT. Amino acids: CASSFSGRSDTQYF. The variable domain in full, completed from reference TRBV7-2 and TRBJ2-3, reads GAGVSQSPSNKVTEKGKDVELRCDPISGHTALYWYRQSLGQGLEFLIYFQGNSAPDKSGLPSDRFSAERTGGSVSTLTIQRTQQEDSAVYLCASSFSGRSDTQYFGPGTRLTVL.

The rearrangement links TRBV2 to TRBJ1-2; D perhaps matches TRBD1 (5 bases). The CDR3 is 17 residues long. Deletions cut 1 base from V and 2 bases from J, with 17 bases between. Germline V lookup: CDR1 SNHLY, CDR2 FYNNEI. Written as DNA, the CDR3 is TGTGCCAGCAGTGAAGGGCCCGTCTTTACAGGAAACTATGGCTACACCTTC. Its translation is CASSEGPVFTGNYGYTF.

This clonotype has more than one count but fewer than ten. This chain links TRBV5-5 with TRBJ2-3; D unresolved. Germline V gene lookup returns CDR1 SGHKS and CDR2 YYEKEE (reference sequence). Deletions cut 1 base from V and 2 bases from J, with 8 bases between. This CDR3 spans 14 amino acids. CDR3 DNA sequence: TGTGCCAGCAGCTTGTCGGACCCCACAGATACGCAGTATTTT. This codes for CASSLSDPTDTQYF.

The chain links TRBV5-6 to TRBJ2-3; D uncertain. The length of the CDR3 is 13 residues. The germline V and J ends were trimmed by 0 bases and 5 bases, with 7 bases remaining between them. Germline V gene data show CDR1 as SGHDT and CDR2 as YYEEEE. The CDR3 loop is CASSLEALDTQYF. CDR3 nucleotides: TGTGCCAGCAGCTTGGAGGCTTTAGATACGCAGTATTTT.

This clonotype turned up a few times. In DNA form, the CDR3 reads TGCAGTGCTAGAGATACAGGGGCGACCGAAGCTTTCTTT. Amino acid sequence: CSARDTGATEAFF. The chain has TRBV20-1 and TRBJ1-1; 7 nucleotides align to TRBD1. V was clipped by 0 bases and J by 8 bases; unmatched bases: 6. The CDR3 runs to 13 residues. The V gene's germline CDR1 is DFQATT and CDR2 SNEGSKA (reference sequence).

This clonotype was counted ten times or more. This rearrangement joins TRBV27 to TRBJ2-7; 11 nucleotides align to TRBD1. The J segment lost 2 bases and the V segment lost 6 bases, leaving 3 bases of the junction unmatched. CDR3 length: 14 residues. Germline values: CDR1 MNHEY, CDR2 SMNVEV (reference sequence). Written as DNA, the CDR3 is TGTGCCAGCAGGGGGACAGGGGGTCCCTACGAGCAGTACTTC. This gives the protein CASRGTGGPYEQYF.

This clonotype was observed many times. The CDR3 loop reads CASRKQGTDTQYF. DNA of the CDR3: TGTGCCAGCAGGAAACAGGGGACAGATACGCAGTATTTT. The chain combines TRBV28 with TRBJ2-3; 7 bases agree with TRBD1. V shed 6 bases and J 3 bases; nucleotides not matched to a gene: 3. CDR3 length: 13 residues. Germline CDR1 reads MDHEN; CDR2 reads SYDVKM.

The chain employs TRBV6-2 or TRBV6-3 and TRBJ2-3; weak D call: TRBD2 (6 bases). The ends were cut back, 8 bases at V and 3 bases at J, with 15 bases in the middle. Per germline, CDR1 MNHEY and CDR2 SVGEGT. CDR3 length: 14 amino acids. CDR3 DNA: TGTGCCAGCCGCGGGATCTTGAGAACAGATACGCAGTATTTT. Translating gives CASRGILRTDTQYF.

V is TRBV12-3 or TRBV12-4 and J is TRBJ2-7; tentatively, D is TRBD2 (5 bases). The CDR3 is made up of 15 amino acids. V lost 2 bases and J lost 0, with 11 bases in between. CDR3 region: CASSLQSGISYEQYF. DNA of the CDR3: TGTGCCAGCAGTTTACAAAGCGGCATCTCCTACGAGCAGTACTTC.

J is TRBJ2-7 and V is TRBV20-1, with D possibly matching TRBD2 (6 bases). Germline V gene data show CDR1 as DFQATT and CDR2 as SNEGSKA (reference sequence). Trimming shortened V by 5 bases and J by 7 bases, and 18 bases separated the two germline ends. The CDR3 sequence is 13 residues long. The CDR3 region is CSAAGTGVEEQYF. CDR3 nucleotide sequence: TGCAGTGCTGCCGGGACGGGGGTTGAAGAGCAGTACTTC.

The CDR3 region has the DNA TGTGCCAGCAGCTCGGGGGTCGCGGGTAATGAAAAACTGTTTTTT. As protein: CASSSGVAGNEKLFF. V and J are TRBV7-9 and TRBJ1-4, with a weak D call TRBD1 (5 bases). Deletions cut 4 bases from V and 4 bases from J, with 13 bases between. Per the germline V gene, CDR1 is SEHNR and CDR2 is FQNEAQ (reference sequence). The CDR3 contains 15 residues.

On this clonotype itself: This may come from a read error, since a much larger clone is one base off. The chain links TRBV6-6 to TRBJ2-1; 7 bases agree with TRBD2. This CDR3 is built from 14 residues. Germline V gene lookup returns CDR1 MNHNY and CDR2 SVGAGI (reference sequence). The CDR3 DNA sequence: TGTGCCTGCAGTGTGGGGGGGTCCTACAATGAGCAGTTCTTC. It encodes CACSVGGSYNEQFF.

This chain uses TRBV7-3 with TRBJ2-3, with TRBD2 identical over 7 bases. This CDR3 region has 15 residues. V gave up 0 bases and J gave up 6 bases; unmatched junction bases: 6. CDR1 SGHTA and CDR2 FQGTGA come from the germline V gene. CDR3 nucleotides: TGTGCCAGCAGCTTAACGCGGGAGATGACCGATACGCAGTATTTT. The encoded protein is CASSLTREMTDTQYF.

This clonotype was detected a few times. The J gene is TRBJ2-5, the V gene TRBV5-1; 8 nucleotides align to TRBD1. The junction had 6 bases not matched to a gene; V was cut back by 0 bases and J by 5 bases. The CDR3 spans 15 residues. CDR1 and CDR2 from the germline V gene are SGHRS and YFSETQ. CDR3 in amino acids: CASSLEDRVHETQYF. CDR3 bases: TGCGCCAGCAGCTTGGAGGACAGGGTCCACGAGACCCAGTACTTC.

The sample holds a few counts of this clonotype. This chain joins TRBV7-2 and TRBJ1-4; no clear D gene. The CDR3 runs to 19 residues. Germline loops: CDR1 SGHTA, CDR2 FQGNSA. With 5 bases removed from V and 0 bases from J, the gap between germline ends came to 22 bases. The CDR3 nucleotides read TGTGCCAGCAGCCCCGGCCCAATGTCTGCGCTTGCAACTAATGAAAAACTGTTTTTT. Its protein is CASSPGPMSALATNEKLFF.

This clonotype has only a few counts. The CDR3 DNA reads as TGTGCCACCAGTGATTTGTGGGGGGGTCCCCAGTTCTTC. It yields the protein CATSDLWGGPQFF. The chain combines TRBV24-1 with TRBJ2-1, with TRBD2 matching 7 bases. Trimming took 0 bases from V and 13 from J; bases not matched to a gene: 5. Germline V lookup: CDR1 KGHDR, CDR2 SFDVKD. This CDR3 has 13 residues.